The 20 T cell receptor beta chains presented below share a single source sample, sequenced in a study of T cell repertoires in cytomegalovirus infection. TCRdb fed the reads into MiXCR, producing one record per CDR3 protein. The sample contains hundreds of thousands of distinct CDR3 sequences, approximately 29% of which appear only once. These receptors' antigens are unknown. The sequences come from cultured CD8+ T cells from PBMCs, collected from culture after CMV antigen stimulation. These receptors were collected from a human donor in good health (CMV status not recorded). Some clones in this sample may be carry-over from other donors' samples.

This clonotype was seen only a few times. V gene TRBV4-2 combines with J gene TRBJ1-2, with D maybe TRBD1 (5 bases). Trimming took 3 bases from V and 1 from J, leaving 12 bases between them. The CDR3 sequence is 15 residues long. In germline, CDR1 is LGHNA, CDR2 YNFKEQ. CDR3 protein: CASSHPGRFNYGYTF. The CDR3 DNA is TGTGCCAGCAGCCACCCGGGACGGTTTAACTATGGCTACACCTTC.

This clonotype was detected only a few times. The chain recombines TRBV7-2 with TRBJ1-6; D may be TRBD1 (6 bases). Germline values: CDR1 SGHTA, CDR2 FQGNSA. V lost 0 bases to trimming and J lost 6 bases, with 15 bases between them. The CDR3 loop spans 17 amino acids. The CDR3 region has the DNA TGTGCCAGCAGCTTAGCGGGGGCCGGACATACTAATTCACCCCTCCACTTT. It specifies CASSLAGAGHTNSPLHF. Filled out from reference TRBV7-2 and TRBJ1-6, the complete variable domain reads GAGVSQSPSNKVTEKGKDVELRCDPISGHTALYWYRQSLGQGLEFLIYFQGNSAPDKSGLPSDRFSAERTGGSVSTLTIQRTQQEDSAVYLCASSLAGAGHTNSPLHFGNGTRLTVT.

As concerns this clonotype: Just one base apart from a much larger clone, this may be a read error. The rearrangement uses TRBV6-2 or TRBV6-3 and TRBJ1-1; D not resolved. Germline CDR1 MNHEY, CDR2 SVGEGT. The CDR3 covers 13 residues. Trimming removed 6 bases from V and 0 bases from J, with 8 bases in between. The CDR3 bases are TGTGCCAGCAGATTTCCCGTGAACACTGAAGCTTTCTTT. It is translated as CASRFPVNTEAFF.

The sample holds a few counts of this clonotype. The genes are TRBV5-4 and TRBJ1-2; D not resolved. This CDR3 is 15 amino acids long. The V gene lost 3 bases and the J gene lost 7 bases, with 19 bases spanning the gap. Germline loops: CDR1 SGHNT, CDR2 YYREEE (reference sequence). CDR3 region: CASSSARAKWSGYTF. For the CDR3, the DNA is TGTGCCAGCAGCTCGGCAAGGGCCAAGTGGAGTGGCTACACCTTC. Using reference TRBV5-4 and TRBJ1-2 for the parts outside the CDR3, the full variable domain is ETGVTQSPTHLIKTRGQQVTLRCSSQSGHNTVSWYQQALGQGPQFIFQYYREEENGRGNFPPRFSGLQFPNYSSELNVNALELDDSALYLCASSSARAKWSGYTFGSGTRLTVV.

The chain employs TRBV27 and TRBJ2-1; the match to TRBD2 covers 10 bases. Germline V lookup: CDR1 MNHEY, CDR2 SMNVEV (reference sequence). This CDR3 region has 16 residues. V shed 0 bases, J shed 7 bases, and the junction held 6 bases outside the gene matches. For the CDR3, the DNA is TGTGCCAGCAGTTTATCGCCGGGACTAGCGTGGAATGAGCAGTTCTTC. This gives the protein CASSLSPGLAWNEQFF.

This clonotype was seen a few times. This rearrangement joins TRBV6-5 to TRBJ2-1; 12 nucleotides match TRBD2. With 3 bases clipped from V and 4 bases from J, the junction kept 10 bases outside the gene matches. The germline gives CDR1 MNHEY, CDR2 SVGAGI. This CDR3 contains 18 residues. CDR3 region: CASSYSGLAGPLYNEQFF. CDR3 nucleotides: TGTGCCAGCAGTTATTCGGGACTAGCGGGCCCCCTTTACAATGAGCAGTTCTTC.

The chain has TRBV12-3 or TRBV12-4 and TRBJ2-5, with D maybe TRBD2 (5 bases). The CDR3 extends over 14 amino acids. The V end was cut by 5 bases, the J end by 0 bases, with 10 bases between. The CDR3 spells CASSHWGDQETQYF. The CDR3 DNA reads TGTGCCAGCAGTCACTGGGGAGACCAAGAGACCCAGTACTTC.

The sample holds a few counts of this clonotype. The genes are TRBV27 and TRBJ2-1; TRBD1 agrees at 7 bases. This CDR3 is built from 13 residues. The germline V gene encodes CDR1 MNHEY and CDR2 SMNVEV (reference sequence). The trim removed 6 bases at V and 5 bases at J, leaving 4 bases unmatched. Written as DNA, the CDR3 is TGTGCCAGCAGGCCAACAGGGGACAATGAGCAGTTCTTC. Its translation is CASRPTGDNEQFF.

The CDR3 here is CASSFAELNEQFF. CDR3 in DNA: TGTGCCAGCAGCTTTGCGGAGCTAAATGAGCAGTTCTTC. The rearrangement links TRBV5-6 to TRBJ2-1, with unresolved D. Looked up from germline, CDR1 is SGHDT and CDR2 is YYEEEE. The CDR3 extends over 13 amino acids. Trimming shortened V by 2 bases and J by 7 bases, and 10 bases separated the two germline ends.

This clonotype was observed at least ten times. The chain is built from TRBV7-6 and TRBJ1-1, with D maybe TRBD1 (5 bases). Germline V gene sequence: CDR1 SGHVS, CDR2 FNYEAQ. CDR3 length: 17 residues. V lost 1 base and J 2 bases, leaving 17 bases between the germline ends. The CDR3 protein is CASSLVSGQGGNTEAFF. DNA for the CDR3: TGTGCCAGCAGCTTAGTCTCCGGGCAGGGAGGAAACACTGAAGCTTTCTTT.

This clonotype was counted only a few times. The germline gene is not matched at one end of the junction; a read error may be the cause. The chain is built from TRBV7-3 and TRBJ2-1; 13 nucleotides align to TRBD2. From germline, CDR1 is SGHTA and CDR2 FQGTGA. The CDR3 totals 16 residues. The CDR3 region is CASSLTGGTSGAEQFF. In nucleotides, the CDR3 is TGTGCCAGCAGCCTAACCGGCGGGACTAGCGGGGCCGAGCAGTTCTTC.

The J gene is TRBJ2-2, the V gene TRBV28; D is perhaps TRBD2 (5 bases). The germline gives CDR1 MDHEN, CDR2 SYDVKM. V was shortened by 4 bases and J by 6 bases, with 36 bases between the two germline ends. This CDR3 is 22 amino acids long. DNA of the CDR3: TGTGCCAGCAGTTCCCTTGACCTTTTGCGGACGAGGGATAGACTCGGTTCCGGGGAGCTGTTTTTT. Its protein product is CASSSLDLLRTRDRLGSGELFF. The full variable domain, in which reference TRBV28 and TRBJ2-2 provide the parts outside the CDR3, is DVKVTQSSRYLVKRTGEKVFLECVQDMDHENMFWYRQDPGLGLRLIYFSYDVKMKEKGDIPEGYSVSREKKERFSLILESASTNQTSMYLCASSSLDLLRTRDRLGSGELFFGEGSRLTVL.

Many counts were recorded for this clonotype. This chain links TRBV10-3 with TRBJ1-2, with D possibly TRBD1 on 6 matching bases. Germline V gives CDR1 ENHRY, CDR2 SYGVKD. V dropped 10 bases and J dropped 8 bases, with 20 bases sitting between them. The CDR3 sequence is 13 residues long. The DNA for the CDR3 is TGTGCCACCCGGACAGTGGATACTAAGGGCTACACCTTC. Encoded protein: CATRTVDTKGYTF.

The rearrangement links TRBV6-2 or TRBV6-3 to TRBJ2-7; D gene uncertain. From germline, CDR1 is MNHEY and CDR2 SVGEGT. The CDR3 loop spans 16 amino acids. Between the trimmed V and J ends, which lost 6 bases and 0 bases, there was a span of 18 bases. DNA of the CDR3: TGTGCCAGCAGCACTCCCGACCTTGGGATCTCCTACGAGCAGTACGTC. It specifies CASSTPDLGISYEQYV.

The rearrangement links TRBV6-5 to TRBJ2-3; D assignment may be TRBD1 or TRBD2 (6 bases each). CDR3 length: 16 residues. V was clipped by 0 bases and J by 5 bases, with 15 bases between them. Germline-derived CDR1 and CDR2 are MNHEY and SVGAGI. CDR3 bases: TGTGCCAGCAGTTACTCAGGAGGGGGTTCTGTAGATACGCAGTATTTT. Amino acids: CASSYSGGGSVDTQYF.

The chain couples TRBV7-4 to TRBJ2-7; TRBD1 matches 8 bases. CDR1 is SGHVT and CDR2 is SQSDAQ in the germline V gene. This CDR3 is built from 16 residues. V shed 2 bases, J shed 6 bases, and the junction held 12 bases outside the gene matches. The CDR3, as DNA: TGTGCCAGCAGCTTAAATGGACAGGGAATTTTCTCCGAGCAGTACGTC. This encodes CASSLNGQGIFSEQYV.

The CDR3 protein is CASSSTDRGFREQFF. The CDR3 DNA follows: TGTGCCAGCAGCTCGACTGACAGGGGTTTCCGTGAGCAGTTCTTC. This chain joins TRBV7-4 and TRBJ2-1, with TRBD1 identical over 8 bases. The CDR3 covers 15 residues. J was trimmed by 9 bases and V by 4 bases; bases with no gene match: 11. Per the germline V gene, CDR1 is SGHVT and CDR2 is SQSDAQ.

V gene TRBV20-1 combines with J gene TRBJ2-2; 8 nucleotides line up with TRBD1. This CDR3 region has 15 residues. Germline V gene lookup returns CDR1 DFQATT and CDR2 SNEGSKA (reference sequence). V trimming: 5 bases; J trimming: 1 base; junction bases outside the gene matches: 6. The CDR3 DNA follows: TGCAGTGCTCATGGACAGGGCCAGAACACCGGGGAGCTGTTTTTT. Encoded protein: CSAHGQGQNTGELFF.

The chain joins TRBV27 to TRBJ2-7, with D possibly TRBD1 on 7 matching bases. Looked up from germline, CDR1 is MNHEY and CDR2 is SMNVEV (reference sequence). The CDR3 sequence is 16 residues long. Trimming removed 6 bases at V and 2 bases at J, with 20 bases between. CDR3 DNA sequence: TGTGCCAGCAGCCGATGGACAGGAGGGCTTACCTACGAGCAGTACGTC. As protein: CASSRWTGGLTYEQYV.

Many counts were recorded for this clonotype. The chain combines TRBV27 with TRBJ1-2; maybe TRBD1 (5 bases). CDR1 MNHEY and CDR2 SMNVEV come from the germline V gene (reference sequence). The V end was cut by 8 bases, the J end by 4 bases, with 23 bases between. The CDR3 has 16 amino acids. The CDR3 DNA is TGTGCCAGCTACTCCGGGACGCCGCTCCTCGTCTATGGCTACACCTTC. Translated, it gives CASYSGTPLLVYGYTF.